This is a list of T cell receptor beta chains from one sample in a study of blood T cell repertoires in COVID-19. The table came from immunoSEQ multiplex PCR; TCRdb's copy has only in-frame clones and leaves some out. The sample consists of hundreds of thousands of clones, approximately 84% of them appearing once. Sequencing was done on a sample of peripheral blood. Source of these receptors: a woman aged 80 or over with acute or convalescent COVID-19. CDR3s include the opening cysteine and the closing phenylalanine or tryptophan. The order of the fields is clone size, J gene, V gene, D gene, CDR3 protein, CDR3 DNA. A D gene is named only where the DNA matches it firmly. Size tells how often a clone was seen (once, few, many) or the class of an expanded clone, and some rows leave it out.

size: NA; J: TRBJ1-4; V: TRBV27; D: TRBD1; CDR3: CASSPRQGLAEKLFF; DNA: TGTGCCAGCAGTCCCAGACAGGGCTTGGCGGAAAAACTGTTTTTT
size: NA; J: TRBJ1-2; V: TRBV4-1; D: TRBD1; CDR3: CASSRETGGTAYGYTF; DNA: TGCGCCAGCAGCCGGGAGACAGGGGGAACAGCCTATGGCTACACCTTC
size: NA; J: TRBJ1-5; V: TRBV2; D: TRBD1; CDR3: CASTRQGPNQPQHF; DNA: TGTGCCAGCACTCGACAGGGCCCCAATCAGCCCCAGCATTTT
size: once; J: TRBJ2-2; V: TRBV2; D: NA; CDR3: CASSDQVVTGELFF; DNA: TGTGCCAGCAGCGATCAGGTAGTCACCGGGGAGCTGTTTTTT
size: NA; J: TRBJ1-1; V: TRBV4-1; D: TRBD1; CDR3: CASSLRQGQGLKAFF; DNA: TGCGCCAGCAGCCTTCGACAGGGTCAAGGGTTGAAAGCTTTCTTT
size: NA; J: TRBJ2-7; V: TRBV19; D: TRBD2; CDR3: CASSITSGRVHEQYF; DNA: TGTGCCAGTAGTATCACTAGCGGGAGGGTCCACGAGCAGTACTTC
size: NA; J: TRBJ2-4; V: TRBV21-1; D: NA; CDR3: CASSKSGQGGRTKNIQYF; DNA: TGTGCCAGCAGCAAATCGGGACAGGGAGGAAGGACCAAAAACATTCAGTACTTC
size: few; J: TRBJ1-3; V: TRBV28; D: NA; CDR3: CASSFLGPRRDTIYF; DNA: TGTGCCAGCAGTTTCCTAGGTCCCCGGAGGGACACCATATATTTT
size: NA; J: TRBJ2-5; V: TRBV11-2; D: NA; CDR3: CASSLARALTPEETQYF; DNA: TGTGCCAGCAGCTTAGCAAGAGCGCTGACTCCCGAAGAGACCCAGTACTTC
size: NA; J: TRBJ1-2; V: TRBV4-1; D: NA; CDR3: CASSQAPGTGLYGYTF; DNA: TGCGCCAGCAGCCAAGCCCCCGGGACGGGACTCTATGGCTACACCTTC
size: NA; J: TRBJ2-1; V: TRBV28; D: NA; CDR3: CASSLSGGSYNEQFF; DNA: TGTGCCAGCAGTTTATCCGGGGGTTCCTACAATGAGCAGTTCTTC
size: NA; J: TRBJ2-7; V: TRBV18; D: NA; CDR3: CASSPTPQGSYEQYF; DNA: TGTGCCAGCTCACCAACTCCCCAGGGCTCCTACGAGCAGTACTTC
size: few; J: TRBJ1-2; V: TRBV19; D: NA; CDR3: CASSILLGFDPTRGYGYTF; DNA: TGTGCCAGTAGTATACTTTTGGGCTTTGACCCCACGCGGGGCTATGGCTACACCTTC
size: NA; J: TRBJ2-2; V: TRBV7-8; D: TRBD1; CDR3: CASSRQGANTGELFF; DNA: TGTGCCAGCAGCCGACAGGGGGCGAACACCGGGGAGCTGTTTTTT
size: NA; J: TRBJ2-2; V: TRBV5-1; D: TRBD2; CDR3: CASSPRRGVGTGELFF; DNA: TGCGCCAGCAGCCCCCGTCGGGGGGTCGGGACCGGGGAGCTGTTTTTT
size: NA; J: TRBJ1-5; V: TRBV15; D: TRBD1; CDR3: CATSTHRGSSNQPQHF; DNA: TGTGCCACCAGCACACACAGGGGGTCGAGCAATCAGCCCCAGCATTTT
size: NA; J: TRBJ2-3; V: TRBV19; D: NA; CDR3: CASSTPRITDTQYF; DNA: TGTGCCAGTAGTACCCCTCGTATCACAGATACGCAGTATTTT
size: NA; J: TRBJ2-7; V: TRBV2; D: TRBD2; CDR3: CASRSMGLTSGRGLGYEQYF; DNA: TGTGCCAGCCGCTCCATGGGCTTGACTAGCGGGAGAGGATTAGGCTACGAGCAGTACTTC
size: NA; J: TRBJ1-6; V: TRBV7-2; D: TRBD1; CDR3: CASSQGQVNNSPLHF; DNA: TGTGCCAGCAGCCAAGGACAGGTTAATAATTCACCCCTCCACTTT
size: NA; J: TRBJ2-1; V: TRBV5-1; D: NA; CDR3: CASRERSDNEQFF; DNA: TGCGCCAGCAGGGAGAGAAGCGACAATGAGCAGTTCTTC
size: once; J: TRBJ2-3; V: TRBV9; D: TRBD2; CDR3: CASSPSGGLVVEDTQYF; DNA: TGTGCCAGCAGCCCCTCCGGGGGACTAGTCGTGGAAGATACGCAGTATTTT
size: few; J: TRBJ1-2; V: TRBV5-5; D: NA; CDR3: CASSLRGNYGYTF; DNA: TGTGCCAGCAGCTTGAGGGGCAACTATGGCTACACCTTC
size: NA; J: TRBJ1-2; V: TRBV3-1/TRBV3-2; D: NA; CDR3: CASSQRGQASGYTF; DNA: TGTGCCAGCAGCCAAAGGGGCCAGGCAAGTGGCTACACCTTC
size: NA; J: TRBJ2-3; V: TRBV11-3; D: NA; CDR3: CASSPGVSTDTQYF; DNA: TGTGCCAGCAGCCCGGGGGTTAGCACAGATACGCAGTATTTT
size: few; J: TRBJ1-3; V: TRBV5-5; D: NA; CDR3: CASSPRWTDSATSGNTIYF; DNA: TGTGCCAGCAGCCCCCGCTGGACAGACTCTGCCACCTCTGGAAACACCATATATTTT
size: NA; J: TRBJ1-2; V: TRBV5-6; D: NA; CDR3: CASSLEGARINGYTF; DNA: TGTGCCAGCAGCTTGGAGGGAGCGAGAATAAATGGCTACACCTTC
size: NA; J: TRBJ1-3; V: TRBV5-6; D: NA; CDR3: CASSFAAGNTIYF; DNA: TGTGCCAGCAGCTTTGCAGCTGGAAACACCATATATTTT
size: NA; J: TRBJ2-1; V: TRBV5-4; D: TRBD2; CDR3: CASSSGLAGTLTDNEQFF; DNA: TGTGCCAGCAGCTCGGGACTAGCGGGAACACTAACTGACAATGAGCAGTTCTTC
size: NA; J: TRBJ1-2; V: TRBV28; D: TRBD1; CDR3: CASSLITAGDRDPRGYGYTF; DNA: TGTGCCAGCAGTTTGATCACTGCGGGGGACAGGGATCCCCGGGGGTATGGCTACACCTTC
size: NA; J: TRBJ1-1; V: TRBV7-9; D: TRBD1; CDR3: CASSLGQGAGAFF; DNA: TGTGCCAGCAGCTTAGGACAGGGGGCGGGGGCTTTCTTT
size: NA; J: TRBJ2-3; V: TRBV11-3; D: NA; CDR3: CASSGGATDTQYF; DNA: TGTGCCAGCAGCGGGGGGGCCACAGATACGCAGTATTTT
size: once; J: TRBJ1-6; V: TRBV5-8; D: TRBD1; CDR3: CASSWGQAGETLHF; DNA: TGTGCCAGCAGCTGGGGACAGGCTGGGGAAACCCTCCACTTT
size: NA; J: TRBJ2-3; V: TRBV6-2/TRBV6-3; D: TRBD2; CDR3: CASSHEMRTSGDTVTDTQYF; DNA: TGTGCCAGCAGTCACGAAATGCGGACTAGCGGGGACACAGTTACAGATACGCAGTATTTT
size: NA; J: TRBJ2-5; V: TRBV5-4; D: NA; CDR3: CASSDTQETQYF; DNA: TGTGCCAGCTCGGACACCCAAGAGACCCAGTACTTC
size: NA; J: TRBJ2-3; V: TRBV5-5; D: TRBD2; CDR3: CASSLSPLAGVDTQYF; DNA: TGTGCCAGCAGCTTGAGTCCCCTAGCGGGGGTAGATACGCAGTATTTT
size: NA; J: TRBJ1-2; V: TRBV28; D: TRBD1; CDR3: CASSRGQVVQYGYTF; DNA: TGTGCCAGCAGTAGGGGACAGGTGGTACAGTACGGCTACACCTTC
size: NA; J: TRBJ2-7; V: TRBV5-4; D: NA; CDR3: CASSLNYPYEQYF; DNA: TGTGCCAGCAGCTTGAACTATCCCTACGAGCAGTACTTC
size: NA; J: TRBJ1-4; V: TRBV6-5; D: TRBD1; CDR3: CATSRDRRNEKLFF; DNA: TGTGCCACCTCGAGGGACAGGCGGAATGAAAAACTGTTTTTT
size: NA; J: TRBJ2-1; V: TRBV5-1; D: NA; CDR3: CASSTRAGRGGNEQFF; DNA: TGCGCCAGCAGCACCCGAGCAGGGAGGGGGGGAAATGAGCAGTTCTTC
size: NA; J: TRBJ1-2; V: TRBV7-9; D: TRBD1; CDR3: CASSYTGTGDYTF; DNA: TGTGCCAGCAGCTACACCGGGACAGGGGACTACACCTTC
size: NA; J: TRBJ2-5; V: TRBV5-4; D: NA; CDR3: CASSLAGNQETQYF; DNA: TGTGCCAGCAGCTTGGCTGGCAACCAAGAGACCCAGTACTTC
size: NA; J: TRBJ1-2; V: TRBV7-8; D: NA; CDR3: CASSRDKANYGYTF; DNA: TGTGCCAGCAGCCGGGACAAAGCTAACTATGGCTACACCTTC
size: NA; J: TRBJ2-1; V: TRBV28; D: NA; CDR3: CASSEAGGVGYNEQFF; DNA: TGTGCCAGCAGTGAGGCCGGGGGAGTGGGGTACAATGAGCAGTTCTTC
size: NA; J: TRBJ2-2; V: TRBV29-1; D: TRBD2; CDR3: CSVVIAGNTGELFF; DNA: TGCAGCGTTGTAATAGCGGGGAACACCGGGGAGCTGTTTTTT
size: NA; J: TRBJ1-1; V: TRBV28; D: NA; CDR3: CASSLSAGKDTEAFF; DNA: TGTGCCAGCAGTTTATCGGCGGGGAAGGACACTGAAGCTTTCTTT
size: NA; J: TRBJ1-2; V: TRBV10-1; D: NA; CDR3: CASGEHGYTF; DNA: TGCGCCAGCGGAGAGCATGGCTACACCTTC
size: NA; J: TRBJ1-1; V: TRBV7-8; D: NA; CDR3: CASSLGPFSTEAFF; DNA: TGTGCCAGCAGCTTGGGGCCTTTTAGCACTGAAGCTTTCTTT
size: NA; J: TRBJ2-2; V: TRBV4-3; D: NA; CDR3: CASSQGPNTGELFF; DNA: TGCGCCAGCAGCCAAGGTCCTAACACCGGGGAGCTGTTTTTT
size: NA; J: TRBJ2-7; V: TRBV5-3; D: TRBD2; CDR3: CARSDPERGDYEQYF; DNA: TGTGCCAGAAGCGATCCAGAGCGGGGAGACTACGAGCAGTACTTC
size: NA; J: TRBJ1-4; V: TRBV19; D: NA; CDR3: CASSRQFATNEKLFF; DNA: TGTGCCAGTAGTAGGCAGTTTGCAACTAATGAAAAACTGTTTTTT
size: NA; J: TRBJ1-5; V: TRBV3-1/TRBV3-2; D: NA; CDR3: CASSQEGLLGPQHF; DNA: TGTGCCAGCAGCCAAGAAGGTTTGCTAGGGCCCCAGCATTTT
size: NA; J: TRBJ2-2; V: TRBV7-3; D: TRBD1; CDR3: CASSSTGRTGELFF; DNA: TGTGCCAGCAGCTCGACAGGGCGCACCGGGGAGCTGTTTTTT
size: once; J: TRBJ2-2; V: TRBV18; D: NA; CDR3: CASSPRAGVETGELFF; DNA: TGTGCCAGCTCACCACGGGCAGGGGTGGAGACCGGGGAGCTGTTTTTT
size: NA; J: TRBJ2-1; V: TRBV5-5; D: NA; CDR3: CASSPPTALSYNEQFF; DNA: TGTGCCAGCAGCCCACCGACAGCCCTCTCCTACAATGAGCAGTTCTTC
size: NA; J: TRBJ1-2; V: TRBV6-5; D: NA; CDR3: CASSYSSTGSGYTF; DNA: TGTGCCAGCAGTTACTCGAGTACAGGCAGTGGCTACACCTTC
size: NA; J: TRBJ2-1; V: TRBV12-3/TRBV12-4; D: NA; CDR3: CASRTRTENEQFF; DNA: TGTGCCAGCAGGACCCGGACTGAGAATGAGCAGTTCTTC